Listed below are T cell receptor beta chains from one sample, sequenced in a study of beta chain features in type 1 diabetes. The assay was immunoSEQ multiplex PCR, and TCRdb's table has in-frame clones only and misses some. The table includes about 150,000 clones, about 8.5% detected once. Sequenced: central memory CD4+ T cells from blood. The receptor set was obtained from a man between 18 and 35 years old in good health. Each CDR3 is given with its conserved first and last residue. The order of the fields is D gene, clone size, V gene, J gene, CDR3 protein, CDR3 DNA. D genes are given only for firm matches. Only some rows state a clone size, as once, few, many or a class for expanded clones.

D: TRBD1; size: few; V: TRBV11-1; J: TRBJ1-1; CDR3: CASSVDRGEEAFF; DNA: TGTGCCAGCAGCGTTGACAGGGGGGAGGAAGCTTTCTTT
D: TRBD1; size: -; V: TRBV19; J: TRBJ1-4; CDR3: CASTLGGQNEKLFF; DNA: TGTGCCAGTACCCTAGGGGGCCAGAATGAAAAACTGTTTTTT
D: -; size: many; V: TRBV2; J: TRBJ2-7; CDR3: CASSPDSSSYEQYF; DNA: TGTGCCAGCAGTCCGGACAGTAGCTCCTACGAGCAGTACTTC
D: -; size: -; V: TRBV30; J: TRBJ1-5; CDR3: CAWDPRGGNQPQHF; DNA: TGTGCCTGGGACCCCAGGGGTGGGAACCAGCCCCAGCATTTT
D: -; size: -; V: TRBV10-3; J: TRBJ2-5; CDR3: CASSVSSGGWETQYF; DNA: TGTGCCAGCAGCGTATCAAGTGGGGGCTGGGAGACCCAGTACTTC
D: TRBD2; size: few; V: TRBV7-3; J: TRBJ2-7; CDR3: CASSLAGGNEQYF; DNA: TGTGCCAGCAGCTTAGCGGGAGGGAATGAGCAGTACTTC
D: -; size: many; V: TRBV2; J: TRBJ1-2; CDR3: CASRPEGVNGYTF; DNA: TGTGCCAGCAGACCAGAAGGGGTGAATGGCTACACCTTC
D: -; size: many; V: TRBV7-9; J: TRBJ2-6; CDR3: CASSQPWSAGANVLTF; DNA: TGTGCCAGCAGCCAACCTTGGAGTGCTGGGGCCAACGTCCTGACTTTC
D: TRBD2; size: -; V: TRBV5-4; J: TRBJ2-1; CDR3: CASSLYGGGLNEQFF; DNA: TGTGCCAGCAGCTTGTATGGGGGAGGGCTGAATGAGCAGTTCTTC
D: -; size: few; V: TRBV7-9; J: TRBJ1-1; CDR3: CASSPIREGGTEAFF; DNA: TGTGCCAGCAGCCCAATACGGGAGGGGGGCACTGAAGCTTTCTTT
D: -; size: few; V: TRBV15; J: TRBJ2-2; CDR3: CATSARDLTGELFF; DNA: TGTGCCACCAGCGCACGGGATTTGACCGGGGAGCTGTTTTTT
D: TRBD2; size: -; V: TRBV28; J: TRBJ2-7; CDR3: CATSSETSGSWYEQYF; DNA: TGTGCCACCAGTTCGGAGACTAGCGGGAGTTGGTACGAGCAGTACTTC
D: TRBD2; size: few; V: TRBV28; J: TRBJ2-7; CDR3: CASSLELAVGEQYF; DNA: TGTGCCAGCAGTTTAGAGCTAGCGGTAGGCGAGCAGTACTTC
D: TRBD1; size: -; V: TRBV7-2; J: TRBJ1-5; CDR3: CASSRRTGDNQPQHF; DNA: TGTGCCAGCAGTAGGAGAACAGGGGATAATCAGCCCCAGCATTTT
D: TRBD2; size: few; V: TRBV7-2; J: TRBJ2-1; CDR3: CASGFRTGGEFF; DNA: TGTGCCAGCGGCTTCCGGACGGGGGGGGAGTTCTTC
D: -; size: few; V: TRBV5-5; J: TRBJ2-7; CDR3: CASSPVGGQGYEQYF; DNA: TGTGCCAGCAGCCCTGTGGGGGGGCAAGGCTACGAGCAGTACTTC
D: TRBD1; size: many; V: TRBV9; J: TRBJ2-1; CDR3: CASSRTGSNEQFF; DNA: TGTGCCAGCTCCAGGACAGGGTCCAATGAGCAGTTCTTC
D: -; size: many; V: TRBV2; J: TRBJ1-5; CDR3: CASSGTGIRNQPQHF; DNA: TGTGCCAGCAGTGGAACAGGGATTCGCAATCAGCCCCAGCATTTT